A single T cell receptor (beta chain) is shown here with its context. Only in-frame clones appear in the TCRdb table, and some are missing; sequencing was by immunoSEQ multiplex PCR. The table records 150,000 to 200,000 clones, 80% to 90% of them present only once. The data stem from a study of T cell responses to AZD1222 COVID-19 vaccine. Trimming shortened V by 9 bases and J by 2 bases, and 22 bases separated the two germline ends. CDR1 is KGHDR, CDR2 SFDVKD, per germline. The CDR3 extends over 17 amino acids. The chain uses TRBV24-1 and TRBJ2-1; no clear D. The sample was peripheral blood, taken 28 days after the second AZD1222 dose. The sequence was collected from an adult who received the AZD1222 COVID-19 vaccine. The CDR3 loop reads CATYPRWEPSPYNEQFF. The CDR3 DNA reads TGTGCCACCTACCCCCGGTGGGAACCGAGCCCCTACAATGAGCAGTTCTTC.